This T cell receptor beta chain was identified during a study of metastatic and nonmetastatic thyroid tumors. Overall study context: Comparison of repertoires was carried out across blood and tumor or nodule tissue from malignant and benign thyroid patients.

On this clone: Its matching antigen is unknown.

The CDR3 sequence is 16 residues long. V lost 2 bases to trimming and J lost 4 bases, with 16 bases between them. Germline V CDR1 and CDR2: SNHLY, FYNNEI. MiXCR re-clonotyped the PCR reads for TCRdb. The table records about 20,000 clones, roughly 31% of them present only once. Patients had received no treatment of any kind before thyroid surgery. Study-wide results and caveats: As reported, TCR beta diversity in blood and tumor was significantly higher in malignant thyroid tumors than in benign nodules.

The TCR originated in a female donor with papillary thyroid cancer or a benign thyroid nodule (not recorded which). Some clones in this sample may be carry-over from other donors' samples. Specimen: blood. The chain recombines TRBV2 with TRBJ2-3, with a tentative D call TRBD2 (6 bases). The CDR3 coding sequence is TGTGCCAGCAGTGAATCAGGTGCGGGGCGGCCAGATACGCAGTATTTT. Translated: CASSESGAGRPDTQYF.